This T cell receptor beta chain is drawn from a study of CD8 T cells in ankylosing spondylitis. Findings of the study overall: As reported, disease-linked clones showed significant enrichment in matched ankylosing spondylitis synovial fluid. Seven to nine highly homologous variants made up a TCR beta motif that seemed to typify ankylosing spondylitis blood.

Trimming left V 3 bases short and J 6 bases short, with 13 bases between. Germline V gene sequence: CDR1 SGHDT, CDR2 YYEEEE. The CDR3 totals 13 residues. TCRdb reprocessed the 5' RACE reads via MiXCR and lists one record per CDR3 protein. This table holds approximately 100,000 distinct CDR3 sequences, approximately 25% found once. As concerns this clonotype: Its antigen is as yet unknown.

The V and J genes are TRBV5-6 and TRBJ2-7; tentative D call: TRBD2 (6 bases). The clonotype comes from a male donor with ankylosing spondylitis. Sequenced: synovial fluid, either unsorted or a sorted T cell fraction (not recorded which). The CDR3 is CASSSGTRGEQYF. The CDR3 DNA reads TGTGCCAGCAGCTCCGGGACGCGGGGCGAGCAGTACTTC.